This T cell receptor beta chain comes out of a study of Ad26.COV2.S vaccination and SARS-CoV-2 variants. The CDR3 is 15 residues long. With V trimmed by 3 bases and J by 7 bases, 5 bases remained unmatched. CDR1 and CDR2 from the germline V gene are SGHTA and FQGNSA. Assay: immunoSEQ multiplex PCR; the TCRdb copy retains only in-frame clones and omits some. The sample consists of around 450,000 clones, 85% to 90% of them appearing once. Treatment: about 20 received Ad26.COV2.S at low or high dose, single or two shots; about 5 received placebo; per-sample allocation not given. Following the first vaccine or placebo injection, samples were taken on day 63.

This sequence was found in a person aged 18-65 years who received the Ad26.COV2.S COVID-19 vaccine or a placebo. The sequencing used peripheral blood, collected in a trial of Ad26.COV2.S vaccine versus placebo. This sequence joins TRBV7-2 and TRBJ1-6; 8 bases map to TRBD1. The DNA of the CDR3 is TGTGCCAGCAGCTTGGACGGGACAGGAAATTCACCCCTCCACTTT. The encoded protein is CASSLDGTGNSPLHF.